These 19 T cell receptor beta chains were sequenced from one sample in a study of CD8 T cells in ankylosing spondylitis (dated by TCRdb to about 2017). Libraries were built with 5' RACE. The sequencer listed for this sample is Illumina HiSeq 2500. The public reads were reprocessed in TCRdb via fastp at Q25 and MiXCR, keeping in-frame beta chains. Every distinct CDR3 protein forms one entry, paired with its most common genes and DNA. Here the sample has some 54,000 distinct CDR3 sequences; approximately 7.4% occur a single time. The ten largest account for 7.5% to 10% of the sample. Sequencing was done on a sample of blood, either unsorted or a sorted T cell fraction (not recorded which). The source of these receptors is a female donor with ankylosing spondylitis or in good health (not recorded which).

The table lists this clonotype with many counts. The chain combines TRBV2 with TRBJ1-1; D is uncertain. V was clipped by 5 bases and J by 4 bases, with 8 bases between them. Germline CDR1 reads SNHLY; CDR2 reads FYNNEI. The CDR3 totals 12 residues. CDR3 amino acids: CASSFRGTEAFF. CDR3 DNA: TGTGCCAGCAGTTTCCGGGGCACTGAAGCTTTCTTT.

This chain joins TRBV19 and TRBJ1-5, with 9 bases lining up with TRBD1. J lost 6 bases, V lost 4 bases, and 4 bases had no gene match. The CDR3 is made up of 14 amino acids. Germline assignment: CDR1 LNHDA and CDR2 SQIVND (reference sequence). In nucleotides, the CDR3 is TGTGCCAGTAGTACCGACAGGGGGGGTCAGCCCCAGCATTTT. It translates to CASSTDRGGQPQHF.

This clonotype was recorded many times. V usage is TRBV5-1 and J usage is TRBJ2-3; perhaps TRBD2 as D (5 bases). The CDR3 consists of 12 residues. With 3 bases removed from V and 4 bases from J, the gap between germline ends came to 6 bases. From germline, CDR1 is SGHRS and CDR2 YFSETQ. The CDR3 loop reads CASSSRADTQYF. In DNA, the CDR3 is TGCGCCAGCAGCTCGAGGGCAGATACGCAGTATTTT.

The table lists this clonotype with many counts. The rearrangement links TRBV12-3 or TRBV12-4 to TRBJ1-1, with 7 bases identical to TRBD1. The CDR3 runs 15 residues. J was trimmed by 3 bases and V by 6 bases; bases with no gene match: 10. CDR3 amino acids: CASSPRQGGDTEAFF. The CDR3 coding sequence is TGTGCCAGCAGCCCCCGACAGGGCGGTGACACTGAAGCTTTCTTT.

This rearrangement joins TRBV29-1 to TRBJ2-3; the D gene is possibly TRBD2 (6 bases). V lost 3 bases, J lost 4 bases, and 14 bases lay in between. CDR3 length equals 14 residues. Germline loops: CDR1 SQVTM, CDR2 ANQGSEA. The CDR3 protein is CSVDQPGGADTQYF. CDR3 nucleotides: TGCAGCGTTGACCAGCCCGGGGGAGCAGATACGCAGTATTTT.

This clonotype has a count of ten or more. V and J are TRBV10-3 and TRBJ2-7; D is uncertain. The CDR3 runs 14 residues. CDR1 ENHRY and CDR2 SYGVKD come from the germline V gene. V lost 0 bases to trimming and J lost 5 bases, with 11 bases between them. The CDR3 coding sequence is TGTGCCATCAGTGAGTCTCCCAGACCCCACGAGCAGTACTTC. It yields the protein CAISESPRPHEQYF.

This clonotype was found many times. This chain joins TRBV20-1 and TRBJ2-3, with 7 positions matching TRBD2. Trimming cost V 0 bases and J 4 bases; bases outside gene matches: 10. The CDR3 covers 16 residues. Germline assignment: CDR1 DFQATT and CDR2 SNEGSKA (reference sequence). The chain's CDR3 is CSARDFGRGSADTQYF. CDR3 in DNA: TGCAGTGCTAGAGATTTCGGGCGGGGGTCGGCAGATACGCAGTATTTT.

This clonotype was recorded a few times. The V gene is TRBV6-5, the J gene TRBJ1-2; tentatively, D is TRBD1 (5 bases). There are 15 residues in the CDR3. Trimming pared 0 bases from V and 7 bases from J, leaving 15 bases between. Per germline, CDR1 MNHEY and CDR2 SVGAGI. This CDR3 reads CASSYSTGRVAGYTF. The DNA of the CDR3 is TGTGCCAGCAGTTACTCGACGGGCAGGGTTGCTGGCTACACCTTC.

This clonotype was found a few times. The V and J genes are TRBV5-1 and TRBJ1-4, with 7 bases fitting TRBD1. V lost 4 bases and J lost 0; bases outside the gene matches: 12. The CDR3 extends over 18 amino acids. Germline assignment: CDR1 SGHRS and CDR2 YFSETQ. CDR3 loop: CASSAITGTAATNEKLFF. CDR3 bases: TGCGCCAGCAGCGCGATAACCGGGACAGCTGCAACTAATGAAAAACTGTTTTTT.

This clonotype came up many times. The rearrangement links TRBV6-5 to TRBJ1-2, with D unresolved. V was clipped by 1 base and J by 3 bases, with 18 bases between them. There are 17 residues in the CDR3. Germline values: CDR1 MNHEY, CDR2 SVGAGI. The CDR3 reads CASSYLLGLPDHYGYTF. The DNA of the CDR3 is TGTGCCAGCAGTTACTTGCTAGGGCTACCGGACCACTATGGCTACACCTTC.

This clonotype was counted many times. This chain links TRBV20-1 with TRBJ1-2; 7 bases are shared with TRBD1. This CDR3 is built from 14 residues. From germline, CDR1 is DFQATT and CDR2 SNEGSKA (reference sequence). With V trimmed by 1 base and J by 4 bases, 6 bases remained unmatched. The DNA for the CDR3 is TGCAGTGCTAGAGGAAACAGGGGAAGCTATGGCTACACCTTC. Amino acid sequence: CSARGNRGSYGYTF.

This clonotype has more than one count but fewer than ten. V gene TRBV7-2 combines with J gene TRBJ2-7; D might be TRBD1 or TRBD2, each matching 6 bases. The germline V gene encodes CDR1 SGHTA and CDR2 FQGNSA. This CDR3 region has 14 residues. The ends were cut back, 1 base at V and 2 bases at J, with 9 bases in the middle. CDR3 loop: CASSLEGGTYEQYF. The CDR3 DNA sequence: TGTGCCAGCAGCTTAGAGGGGGGCACCTACGAGCAGTACTTC.

This clonotype showed up many times. The rearrangement uses TRBV11-2 and TRBJ1-2; a weak D match, TRBD1 (6 bases). Between the trimmed V and J ends, which lost 5 bases and 4 bases, there was a span of 11 bases. This CDR3 spans 13 amino acids. CDR1 is SGHAT and CDR2 is FQNNGV in the germline V gene. CDR3 bases: TGTGCCAGCAGCCCAGGGGATACCTATGGCTACACCTTC. Translation gives CASSPGDTYGYTF. The entire variable domain, with the rest obtained from reference TRBV11-2 and TRBJ1-2, is as follows: EAGVAQSPRYKIIEKRQSVAFWCNPISGHATLYWYQQILGQGPKLLIQFQNNGVVDDSQLPKDRFSAERLKGVDSTLKIQPAKLEDSAVYLCASSPGDTYGYTFGSGTRLTVV.

This clonotype was found many times. The V and J genes are TRBV20-1 and TRBJ1-2, with D possibly TRBD1 on 5 matching bases. V lost 2 bases and J 4 bases, leaving 11 bases between the germline ends. Germline CDR1 reads DFQATT; CDR2 reads SNEGSKA (reference sequence). CDR3 size: 13 residues. The CDR3 loop is CSARPGAAYGYTF. Written as DNA, the CDR3 is TGCAGTGCTAGACCCGGGGCCGCCTATGGCTACACCTTC.

This clonotype was detected ten times or more. The chain has TRBV27 and TRBJ1-2, with 7 bases identical to TRBD1. J was trimmed by 5 bases and V by 5 bases; bases with no gene match: 14. The CDR3 extends over 16 amino acids. Germline loops: CDR1 MNHEY, CDR2 SMNVEV (reference sequence). CDR3 in DNA: TGTGCCAGCAGTGGGCTTAACAGGGGTAAAAAGTATGGCTACACCTTC. Protein: CASSGLNRGKKYGYTF.

In this sample, this clonotype turned up many times. This chain uses TRBV27 with TRBJ1-1; D call uncertain. V was cut by 3 bases and J by 1 base, with 6 bases left in between. The CDR3 has 13 amino acids. Germline assignment: CDR1 MNHEY and CDR2 SMNVEV (reference sequence). CDR3 sequence: CASSFLANTEAFF. The CDR3 DNA sequence: TGTGCCAGCAGTTTTCTGGCGAACACTGAAGCTTTCTTT.

CDR3 bases: TGTGCCAGCAGTGAAGCAGGCCTCCTGAAGAACACCGGGGAGCTGTTTTTT. Translation: CASSEAGLLKNTGELFF. The V call is TRBV6-1, the J call TRBJ2-2; D is uncertain. CDR1 and CDR2 (germline): MNHNS, SASEGT. This CDR3 has 17 amino acids. Trimming shortened V by 0 bases and J by 1 base, and 12 bases separated the two germline ends.

This clonotype was observed at least ten times. The chain is built from TRBV3-1 and TRBJ2-7, with a weak D call TRBD1 (6 bases). The germline gives CDR1 LGHDT, CDR2 YNNKEL (reference sequence). V was trimmed by 1 base and J by 3 bases, leaving 10 bases between them. The CDR3 runs to 14 residues. The CDR3 sequence: CASSQAGADYEQYF. As DNA, the CDR3 is TGTGCCAGCAGCCAAGCAGGGGCAGACTACGAGCAGTACTTC.

V is TRBV6-1 and J is TRBJ2-5, with 11 bases that match TRBD2. Germline V gene sequence: CDR1 MNHNS, CDR2 SASEGT. The CDR3 is 14 residues long. J gave up 2 bases and V 7 bases, and 3 bases lay outside the gene matches. The DNA of the CDR3 is TGTGCCAGCACCCTAGCGGGAGGACAAGAGACCCAGTACTTC. It encodes CASTLAGGQETQYF.